The sample holds a few counts of the clone carrying this T cell receptor (beta chain). Its target is not known. The data were taken from a study of siplizumab effects on memory and regulatory T cells. The table came from immunoSEQ multiplex PCR; TCRdb's copy has only in-frame clones and leaves some out. This sample yields under 100,000 clones, of which around 90% are seen a single time; about 1.4% belongs to the top ten. The CDR3 is 15 amino acids. V lost 3 bases to trimming and J lost 3 bases, with 13 bases between them. The V gene's germline CDR1 is SGHDT and CDR2 YYEEEE. Study-wide points: The diversity of naive T cells seemed greater than that of memory cells, and their alloresponse contribution seemed major.

This sequence was found in a human donor in good health. The J gene is TRBJ1-5, the V gene TRBV5-6, with a tentative D call TRBD1 (5 bases). Sequencing was performed on Tregs sorted from blood. The CDR3 DNA is TGTGCCAGCAGCTCTTGGCGGGGGTACAATCAGCCCCAGCATTTT. Protein: CASSSWRGYNQPQHF.